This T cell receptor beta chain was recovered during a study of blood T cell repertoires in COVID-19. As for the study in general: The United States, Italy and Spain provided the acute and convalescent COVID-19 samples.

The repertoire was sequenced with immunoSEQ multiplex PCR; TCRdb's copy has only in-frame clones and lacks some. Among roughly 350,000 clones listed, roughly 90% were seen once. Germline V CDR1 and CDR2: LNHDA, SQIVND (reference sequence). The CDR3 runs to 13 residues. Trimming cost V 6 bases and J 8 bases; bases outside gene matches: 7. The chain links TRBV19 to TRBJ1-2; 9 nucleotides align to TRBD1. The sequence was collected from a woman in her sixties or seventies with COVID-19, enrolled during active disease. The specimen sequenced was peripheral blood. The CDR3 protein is CASRHRTGDGYTF. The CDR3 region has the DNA TGTGCCAGTAGACATCGGACAGGGGACGGCTACACCTTC.